This is a list of T cell receptor beta chains from one sample in a study of cytomegalovirus exposure and HLA in healthy donors. Method: immunoSEQ multiplex PCR; TCRdb's copy keeps in-frame clones and lacks some. The table lists some 150,000 clones, around 9% of them singletons. The sequencing sample was made of PBMCs. The receptors come from a woman in her forties in good health and CMV-seropositive. Both conserved end residues are part of each CDR3.

TRBV4-2	TRBJ2-2	CASSQVSLDSAAGELFF
TRBV6-5	TRBJ2-5	CASSYPAGETQYF
TRBV5-1	TRBJ2-7	CASSLGPGGRYEQYF
TRBV5-4	TRBJ2-6	CASSRLGQGAISGANVLTF
TRBV19	TRBJ1-1	CASSIGERSEAFF
TRBV19	TRBJ2-7	CASSIRGRDYEQYF
TRBV19	TRBJ1-3	CASSPESDFSGNTIYF
TRBV4-3	TRBJ2-7	CASSRGVSGTGGPYEQYF
TRBV27	TRBJ2-1	CASSWGSGGNEQFF
TRBV6-5	TRBJ1-1	CASSYSAGANTEAFF
TRBV5-1	TRBJ1-2	CASSLAESHLYGYTF
TRBV7-3	TRBJ2-1	CASSLGYSSYNEQFF
TRBV5-1	TRBJ2-5	CASSLVAGPQETQYF
TRBV6-5	TRBJ2-3	CASRRGGGTDTQYF
TRBV9	TRBJ2-3	CASTSSGGGTDTQYF
TRBV21-1	TRBJ1-2	CARPSQGILDYGYTF
TRBV6-5	TRBJ1-1	CASSYSTQGDTEAFF
TRBV11-1	TRBJ1-2	CASSLGTAASPYYGYTF
TRBV5-1	TRBJ2-6	CASSLTWTGITGANVLTF
TRBV5-1	TRBJ2-7	CASSYAGQSYEQYF
TRBV6-1	TRBJ2-2	CASSEPGRISGELFF
TRBV2	TRBJ2-1	CASSGLAGVRDEQFF
TRBV5-8	TRBJ2-3	CASSFADTQYF
TRBV2	TRBJ2-3	CASSSDVSTSTDTQYF
TRBV5-1	TRBJ2-3	CASSLALGPSTDTQYF
TRBV7-8	TRBJ1-6	CASSRTGVSYNSPLHF